A single sample gave rise to the 6 T cell receptor beta chains below, sequenced in a study of a mutant IDH1 vaccine in newly diagnosed glioma. Produced via immunoSEQ multiplex PCR; TCRdb's table is partial and in-frame only. The sample lists around 30,000 clones; about nine tenths were seen once. The time point is: week 47, end of study. Each vaccine dose was 300 ug of mutant IDH1 20-mer peptide, with topical imiquimod. These TCRs are of unknown antigen specificity. The sequencing used PBMCs, collected from a glioma patient whose treatment included an IDH1 peptide vaccine. Every receptor here comes from a man aged 35 to 55 with glioma.

The V and J genes are TRBV19 and TRBJ2-5; D is ambiguous. The J call may be wrong; the DNA end is better matched by TRBJ2-7. From germline, CDR1 is LNHDA and CDR2 SQIVND (reference sequence). CDR3 length: 13 residues. The DNA for the CDR3 is TGTGCCAGTAGCCCAGGACGCACCTACGAGCAGTACTTC. It yields the protein CASSPGRTYEQYF.

The CDR3 region has the DNA TGCGCCAGTTGTCGGGGAGCAAACGAGCAGTACGTC. Translated, it gives CASCRGANEQYV. The chain carries TRBV10-1 and TRBJ2-7; TRBD2 is a possible D gene (5 bases). The V gene's germline CDR1 is WNHNN and CDR2 SYGVQD (reference sequence). V lost 9 bases, J lost 5 bases, and 14 bases lay in between. This CDR3 comprises 12 residues.

The chain has TRBV29-1 and TRBJ2-1; D possibly corresponds to TRBD1 (6 bases). Looked up from germline, CDR1 is SQVTM and CDR2 is ANQGSEA. Trimming took off 1 base at V and 4 bases at J, with 17 bases between the two ends. The CDR3 loop spans 16 amino acids. Here the CDR3 reads CSVEGGQDWGYNEQFF. For the CDR3, the DNA is TGCAGCGTTGAAGGGGGGCAGGATTGGGGTTACAATGAGCAGTTCTTC.

The V gene is TRBV7-8, the J gene TRBJ1-6, with unresolved D. V lost 5 bases and J lost 4, with 6 bases in between. CDR3 length: 13 residues. Per the germline V gene, CDR1 is SGHVS and CDR2 is FQNEAQ. The CDR3 region has the DNA TGTGCCAGCAGCACAGTTTATAATTCACCCCTCCACTTT. It translates to CASSTVYNSPLHF.

The rearrangement uses TRBV6-1 and TRBJ1-1; a possible D gene is TRBD1 (5 bases). Trimming cost V 5 bases and J 3 bases, with 10 bases left between them. CDR1 and CDR2 (germline): MNHNS, SASEGT. CDR3 size: 13 residues. The CDR3 bases are TGTGCCAGCAGTCCGACAGCGGACACTGAAGCTTTCTTT. This codes for CASSPTADTEAFF.

With respect to this clone: The junction differs from germline at one of its ends, possibly a read error. The rearrangement uses TRBV5-1 and TRBJ1-3, with TRBD1 matching 10 bases. CDR1 is SGHRS, CDR2 YFSETQ, per germline. The CDR3 loop spans 16 amino acids. The CDR3 nucleotides are TGCGCCAGCAGCCCAGGGGACAGGGGCACTGGAAGCACCATATATTTT. It codes for CASSPGDRGTGSTIYF.